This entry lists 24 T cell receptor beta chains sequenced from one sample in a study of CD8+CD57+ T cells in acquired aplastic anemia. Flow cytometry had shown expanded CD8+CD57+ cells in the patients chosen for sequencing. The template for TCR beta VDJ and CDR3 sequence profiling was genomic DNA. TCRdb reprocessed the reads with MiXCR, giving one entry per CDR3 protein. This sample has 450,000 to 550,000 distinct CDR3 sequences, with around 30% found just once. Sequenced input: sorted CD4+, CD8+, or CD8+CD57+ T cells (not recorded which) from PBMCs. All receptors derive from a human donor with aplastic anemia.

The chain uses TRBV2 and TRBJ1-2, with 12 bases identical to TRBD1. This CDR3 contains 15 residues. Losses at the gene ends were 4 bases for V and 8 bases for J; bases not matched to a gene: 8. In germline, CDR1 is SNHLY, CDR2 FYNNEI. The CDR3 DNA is TGTGCCAGCAGTGGGGGACAGGGGGCGATTGACGGCTACACCTTC. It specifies CASSGGQGAIDGYTF.

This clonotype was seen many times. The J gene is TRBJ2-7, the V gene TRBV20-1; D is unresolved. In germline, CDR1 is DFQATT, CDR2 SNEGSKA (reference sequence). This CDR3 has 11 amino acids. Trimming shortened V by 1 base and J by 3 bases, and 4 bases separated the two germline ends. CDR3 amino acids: CSARVIYEQYF. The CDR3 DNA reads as TGCAGTGCTAGAGTCATCTACGAGCAGTACTTC.

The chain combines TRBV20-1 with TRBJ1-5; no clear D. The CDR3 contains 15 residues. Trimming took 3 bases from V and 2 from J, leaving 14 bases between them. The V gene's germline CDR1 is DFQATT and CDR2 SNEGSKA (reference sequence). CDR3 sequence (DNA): TGCAGTGCTAGCCCCCCCCAGGCCGGCAATCAGCCCCAGCATTTT. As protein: CSASPPQAGNQPQHF.

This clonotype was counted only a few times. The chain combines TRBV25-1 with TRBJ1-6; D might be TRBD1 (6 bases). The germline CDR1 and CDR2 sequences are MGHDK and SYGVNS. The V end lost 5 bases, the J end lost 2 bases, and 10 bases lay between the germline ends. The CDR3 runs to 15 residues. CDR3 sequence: CASSPGTTYNSPLHF. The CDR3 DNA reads TGTGCCAGCAGTCCCGGGACAACCTATAATTCACCCCTCCACTTT. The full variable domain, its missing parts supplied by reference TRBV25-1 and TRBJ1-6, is EADIYQTPRYLVIGTGKKITLECSQTMGHDKMYWYQQDPGMELHLIHYSYGVNSTEKGDLSSESTVSRIRTEHFPLTLESARPSHTSQYLCASSPGTTYNSPLHFGNGTRLTVT.

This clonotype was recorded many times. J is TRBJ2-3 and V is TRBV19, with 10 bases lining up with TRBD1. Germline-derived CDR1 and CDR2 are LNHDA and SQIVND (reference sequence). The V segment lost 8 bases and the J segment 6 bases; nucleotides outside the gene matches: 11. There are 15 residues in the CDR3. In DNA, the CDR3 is TGTGCCAGTGATACCGGGACAGGGGTAGTCGATACGCAGTATTTT. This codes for CASDTGTGVVDTQYF.

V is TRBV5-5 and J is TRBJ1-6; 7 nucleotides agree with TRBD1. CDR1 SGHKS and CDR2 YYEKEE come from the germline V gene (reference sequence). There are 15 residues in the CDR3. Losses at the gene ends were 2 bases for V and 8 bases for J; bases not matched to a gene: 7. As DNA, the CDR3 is TGTGCCAGCAGCTTTGACAGGGTTGGATATTCACCCCTCCACTTT. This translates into CASSFDRVGYSPLHF.

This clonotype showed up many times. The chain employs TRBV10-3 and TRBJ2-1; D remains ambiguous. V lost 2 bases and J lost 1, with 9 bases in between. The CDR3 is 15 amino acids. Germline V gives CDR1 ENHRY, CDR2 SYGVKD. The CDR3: CAISEQVESYNEQFF. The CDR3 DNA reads TGTGCCATCAGTGAGCAGGTAGAATCCTACAATGAGCAGTTCTTC.

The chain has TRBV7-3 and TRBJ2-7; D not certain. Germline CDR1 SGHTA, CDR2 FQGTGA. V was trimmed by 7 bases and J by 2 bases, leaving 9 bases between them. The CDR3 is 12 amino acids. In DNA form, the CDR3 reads TGTGCCAGCAACGCAGCCGCCTACGAGCAGTACTTC. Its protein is CASNAAAYEQYF.

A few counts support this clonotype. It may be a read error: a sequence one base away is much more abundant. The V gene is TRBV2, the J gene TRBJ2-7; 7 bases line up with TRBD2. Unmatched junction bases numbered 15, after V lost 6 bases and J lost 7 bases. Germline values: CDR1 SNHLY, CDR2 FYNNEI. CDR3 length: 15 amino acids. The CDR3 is CASRGSAGHPWEQYF. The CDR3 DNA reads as TGTGCCAGCAGGGGTTCAGCGGGGCATCCGTGGGAGCAGTACTTC.

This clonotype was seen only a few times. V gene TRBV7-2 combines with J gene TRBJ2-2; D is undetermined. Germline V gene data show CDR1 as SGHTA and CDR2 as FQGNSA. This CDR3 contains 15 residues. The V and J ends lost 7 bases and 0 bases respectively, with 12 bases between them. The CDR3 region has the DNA TGTGCCAGCACCACATCGGGTGCGAACACCGGGGAGCTGTTTTTT. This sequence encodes CASTTSGANTGELFF.

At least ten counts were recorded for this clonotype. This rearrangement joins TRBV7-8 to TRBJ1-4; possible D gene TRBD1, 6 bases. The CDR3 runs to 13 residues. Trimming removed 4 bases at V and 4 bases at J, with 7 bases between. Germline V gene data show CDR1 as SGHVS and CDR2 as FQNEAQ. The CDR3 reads CASSWGLNEKLFF. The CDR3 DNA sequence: TGTGCCAGCAGCTGGGGGCTTAATGAAAAACTGTTTTTT.

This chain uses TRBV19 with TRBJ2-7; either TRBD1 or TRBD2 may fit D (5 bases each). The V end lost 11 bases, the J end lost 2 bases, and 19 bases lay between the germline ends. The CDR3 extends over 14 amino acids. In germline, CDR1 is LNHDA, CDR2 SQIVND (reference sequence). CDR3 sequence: CAWSKGTVAYEQYF. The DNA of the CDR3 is TGTGCCTGGAGTAAAGGGACGGTCGCCTACGAGCAGTACTTC.

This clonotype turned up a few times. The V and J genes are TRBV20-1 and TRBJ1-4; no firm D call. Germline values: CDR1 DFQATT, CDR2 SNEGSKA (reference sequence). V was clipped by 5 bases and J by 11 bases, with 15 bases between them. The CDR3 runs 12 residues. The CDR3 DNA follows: TGCAGTGCTCGGGCGGAGTCGGGTAAACTGTTTTTT. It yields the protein CSARAESGKLFF.

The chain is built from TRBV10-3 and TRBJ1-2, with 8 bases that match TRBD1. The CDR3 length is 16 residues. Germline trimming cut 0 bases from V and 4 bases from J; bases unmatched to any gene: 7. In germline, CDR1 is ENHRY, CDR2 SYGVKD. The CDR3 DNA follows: TGTGCCATCAGTGAGTCGCGGACAGGGTTGGGCTATGGCTACACCTTC. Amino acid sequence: CAISESRTGLGYGYTF.

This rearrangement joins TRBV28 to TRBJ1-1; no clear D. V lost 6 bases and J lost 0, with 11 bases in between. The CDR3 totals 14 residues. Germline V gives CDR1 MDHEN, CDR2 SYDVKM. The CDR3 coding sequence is TGTGCCAGCAGGCTCACCCCCTTGAACACTGAAGCTTTCTTT. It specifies CASRLTPLNTEAFF.

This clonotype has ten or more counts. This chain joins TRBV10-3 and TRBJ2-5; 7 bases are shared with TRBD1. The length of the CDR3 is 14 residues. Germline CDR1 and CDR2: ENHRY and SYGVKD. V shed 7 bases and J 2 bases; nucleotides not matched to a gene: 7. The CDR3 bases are TGTGCCATCACCCGGACAGGAACACAAGAGACCCAGTACTTC. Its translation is CAITRTGTQETQYF.

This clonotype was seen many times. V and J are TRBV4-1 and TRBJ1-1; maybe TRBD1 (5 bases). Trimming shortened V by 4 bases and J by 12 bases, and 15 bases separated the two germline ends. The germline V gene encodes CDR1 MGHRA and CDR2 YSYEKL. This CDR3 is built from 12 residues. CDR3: CASSPLGRTSFF. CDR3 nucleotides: TGCGCCAGCAGCCCACTGGGACGGACCTCTTTCTTT.

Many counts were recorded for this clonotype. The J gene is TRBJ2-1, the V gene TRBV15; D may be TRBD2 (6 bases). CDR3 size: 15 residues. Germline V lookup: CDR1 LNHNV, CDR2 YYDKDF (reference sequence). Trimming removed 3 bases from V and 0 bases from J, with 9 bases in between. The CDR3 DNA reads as TGTGCCACCAGCAGCGGACTACCCTCCTACAATGAGCAGTTCTTC. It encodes CATSSGLPSYNEQFF. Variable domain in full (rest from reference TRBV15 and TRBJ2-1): DAMVIQNPRYQVTQFGKPVTLSCSQTLNHNVMYWYQQKSSQAPKLLFHYYDKDFNNEADTPDNFQSRRPNTSFCFLDIRSPGLGDTAMYLCATSSGLPSYNEQFFGPGTRLTVL.

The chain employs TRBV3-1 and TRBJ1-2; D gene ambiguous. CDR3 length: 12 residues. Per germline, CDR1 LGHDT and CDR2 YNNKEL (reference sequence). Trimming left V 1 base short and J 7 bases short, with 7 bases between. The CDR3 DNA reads TGTGCCAGCAGCCAAGGATGGGGTGGCTACACCTTC. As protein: CASSQGWGGYTF.

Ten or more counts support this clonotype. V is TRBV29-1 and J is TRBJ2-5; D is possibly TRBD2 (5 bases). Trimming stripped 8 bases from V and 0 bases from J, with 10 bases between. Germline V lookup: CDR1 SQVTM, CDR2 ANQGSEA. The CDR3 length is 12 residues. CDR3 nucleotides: TGCAGCTGGCGGGCGGACCAAGAGACCCAGTACTTC. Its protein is CSWRADQETQYF.

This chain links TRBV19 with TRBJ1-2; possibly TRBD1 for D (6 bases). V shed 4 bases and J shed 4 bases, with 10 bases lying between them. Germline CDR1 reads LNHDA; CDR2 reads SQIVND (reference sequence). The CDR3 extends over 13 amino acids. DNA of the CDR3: TGTGCCAGTAGTACGGGGGCGCGCTATGGCTACACCTTC. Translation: CASSTGARYGYTF. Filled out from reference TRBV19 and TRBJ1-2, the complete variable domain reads DGGITQSPKYLFRKEGQNVTLSCEQNLNHDAMYWYRQDPGQGLRLIYYSQIVNDFQKGDIAEGYSVSREKKESFPLTVTSAQKNPTAFYLCASSTGARYGYTFGSGTRLTVV.

The CDR3 nucleotides read TGCAGCCTGCTAGCGGGAGGGCACAATGAGCAGTTCTTC. As protein: CSLLAGGHNEQFF. The rearrangement links TRBV29-1 to TRBJ2-1; 12 bases are a match to TRBD2. V shed 8 bases, J shed 5 bases, and the junction held 4 bases outside the gene matches. Germline CDR1 and CDR2: SQVTM and ANQGSEA. This CDR3 is built from 13 residues.

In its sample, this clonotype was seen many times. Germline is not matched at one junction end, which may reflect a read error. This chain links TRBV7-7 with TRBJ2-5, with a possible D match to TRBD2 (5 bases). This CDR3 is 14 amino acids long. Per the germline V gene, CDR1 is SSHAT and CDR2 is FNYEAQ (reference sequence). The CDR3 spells CASSPGSAWETQYF. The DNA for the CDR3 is TGTGCTAGCAGCCCGGGGAGCGCGTGGGAGACCCAGTACTTC.

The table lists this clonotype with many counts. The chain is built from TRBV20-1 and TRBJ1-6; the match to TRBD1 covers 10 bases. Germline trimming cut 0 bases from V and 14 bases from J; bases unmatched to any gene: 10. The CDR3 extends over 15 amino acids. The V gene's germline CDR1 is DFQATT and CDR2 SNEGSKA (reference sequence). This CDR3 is CSARDRDRGQMSLHF. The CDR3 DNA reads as TGCAGTGCTAGAGATCGAGACAGGGGGCAAATGTCCCTCCACTTT.